The entry that follows covers one TCR beta chain sequence. Its antigen is currently unknown. This entry is derived from a study of shared clonotypes between healthy human individuals. General observations from the study: Larger estimated richness was generally seen in naive subsets than in memory subsets.

V lost 10 bases to trimming and J lost 3 bases; unmatched junction nucleotides: 10. CDR1 SNHLY and CDR2 FYNNEI come from the germline V gene. The length of the CDR3 is 14 residues. The repertoire was sequenced with immunoSEQ multiplex PCR; TCRdb's copy has only in-frame clones and lacks some. The sample includes 2 million to 2.5 million clones, about 94% of them seen just once. Terminally differentiated effector memory CD45RA+ cells were left out of the naive CD8 fraction, which was CD45RO-negative and positively selected for CCR7. The TCR sequence derives from a man aged 18 to 29 in good health. Sequencing was performed on naive CD8+ T cells sorted from blood. The rearrangement joins TRBV2 to TRBJ2-3; 7 nucleotides match TRBD2. CDR3 bases: TGTGCCATACGTTCGGGGGGACTAACAGATACGCAGTATTTT. Translated, it gives CAIRSGGLTDTQYF. The full variable domain, its missing parts supplied by reference TRBV2 and TRBJ2-3, is EPEVTQTPSHQVTQMGQEVILRCVPISNHLYFYWYRQILGQKVEFLVSFYNNEISEKSEIFDDQFSVERPDGSNFTLKIRSTKLEDSAMYFCAIRSGGLTDTQYFGPGTRLTVL.